This T cell receptor (beta chain) came from a study of follicular helper T cells after annual influenza vaccination. Regarding time point: 2013-2014 season, 7 days after vaccination. Repertoires were generated with immunoSEQ multiplex PCR, while TCRdb's copy carries only in-frame clones and drops some. This sample has over 4,500 clones, with roughly 87% found just once. CDR1 is MNHEY and CDR2 is SVGAGI in the germline V gene. Trimming cost V 1 base and J 7 bases; bases outside gene matches: 5. The CDR3 totals 14 residues. The receptor was derived from an adult who received the influenza vaccine. The material sequenced was CXCR5+ CD38- circulating T follicular helper cells from blood, taken 7 days after influenza vaccination. Subset specified: circulating Tfh, non-naive CD4+CXCR5+PD-1+ (ICOS+CD38+ or ICOS-CD38-). The J gene is TRBJ2-3, the V gene TRBV6-5, with TRBD1 matching over 7 bases. The CDR3 spells CASSYLQGIHTQYF. The CDR3 region has the DNA TGTGCCAGCAGTTACTTACAGGGGATACATACGCAGTATTTT.